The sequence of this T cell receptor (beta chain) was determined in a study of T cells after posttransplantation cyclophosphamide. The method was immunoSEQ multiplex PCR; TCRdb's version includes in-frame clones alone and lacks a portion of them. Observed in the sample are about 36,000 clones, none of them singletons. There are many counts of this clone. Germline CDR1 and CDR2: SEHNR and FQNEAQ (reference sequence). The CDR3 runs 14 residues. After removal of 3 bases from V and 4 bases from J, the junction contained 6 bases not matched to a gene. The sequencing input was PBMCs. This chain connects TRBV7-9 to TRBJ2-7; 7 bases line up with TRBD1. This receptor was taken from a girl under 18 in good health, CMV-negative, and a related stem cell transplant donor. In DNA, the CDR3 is TGTGCCAGCAGCTTGACGGGGACAGAATACGAGCAGTACTTC. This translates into CASSLTGTEYEQYF. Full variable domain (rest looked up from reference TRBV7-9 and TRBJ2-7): DTGVSQNPRHKITKRGQNVTFRCDPISEHNRLYWYRQTLGQGPEFLTYFQNEAQLEKSRLLSDRFSAERPKGSFSTLEIQRTEQGDSAMYLCASSLTGTEYEQYFGPGTRLTVT.